This T cell receptor beta chain was identified during a study of T cells in Graves' hyperthyroidism and ophthalmopathy. TCR beta CDR3 regions were amplified from RNA transcripts. The study used the HTBI primer set for a first-round RT-PCR of the TCR CDR3. MiXCR, applied by TCRdb to the multiplex PCR reads, yields one record per CDR3 protein. The data hold about 270,000 distinct CDR3 sequences, with around 25% observed a single time. There are many counts of this clonotype. CDR1 is MDHEN, CDR2 SYDVKM, per germline. The V and J ends lost 4 bases and 4 bases, in that order; junction bases with no gene match: 4. The CDR3 is 14 amino acids.

The chain links TRBV28 to TRBJ2-5, with TRBD1 matching 9 bases. Sequenced sample: blood. This sequence originates from a man aged 35-49 years with Graves' hyperthyroidism that later progressed to Graves' ophthalmopathy. CDR3 sequence: CASSYGTGRETQYF. The CDR3 DNA sequence: TGTGCCAGCAGTTATGGGACAGGGCGAGAGACCCAGTACTTC.